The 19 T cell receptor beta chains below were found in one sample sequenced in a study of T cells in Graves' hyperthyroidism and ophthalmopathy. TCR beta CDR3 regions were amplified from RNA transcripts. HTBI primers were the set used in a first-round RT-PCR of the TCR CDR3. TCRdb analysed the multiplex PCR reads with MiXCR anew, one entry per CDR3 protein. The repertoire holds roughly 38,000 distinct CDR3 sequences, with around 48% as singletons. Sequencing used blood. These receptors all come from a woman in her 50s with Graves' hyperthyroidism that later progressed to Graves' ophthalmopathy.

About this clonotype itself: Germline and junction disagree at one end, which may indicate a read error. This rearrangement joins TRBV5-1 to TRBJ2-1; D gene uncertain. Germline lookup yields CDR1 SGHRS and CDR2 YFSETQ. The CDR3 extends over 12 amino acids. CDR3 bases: TGCGCCGGCAGCTTGGCGCGCACGGAGCAGTTCTTC. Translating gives CAGSLARTEQFF.

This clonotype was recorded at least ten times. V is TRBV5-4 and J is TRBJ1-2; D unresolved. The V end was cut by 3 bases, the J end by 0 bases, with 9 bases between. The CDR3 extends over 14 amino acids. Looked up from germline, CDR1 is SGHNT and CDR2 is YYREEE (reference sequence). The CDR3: CASSSYGANYGYTF. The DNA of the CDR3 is TGTGCCAGCAGCTCGTACGGGGCTAACTATGGCTACACCTTC.

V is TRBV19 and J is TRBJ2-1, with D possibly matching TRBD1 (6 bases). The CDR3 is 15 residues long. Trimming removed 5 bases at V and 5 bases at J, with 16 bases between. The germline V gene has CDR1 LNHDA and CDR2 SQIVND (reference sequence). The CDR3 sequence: CASSGGAVTHNEQFF. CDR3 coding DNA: TGTGCCAGTAGTGGGGGCGCAGTTACCCACAATGAGCAGTTCTTC.

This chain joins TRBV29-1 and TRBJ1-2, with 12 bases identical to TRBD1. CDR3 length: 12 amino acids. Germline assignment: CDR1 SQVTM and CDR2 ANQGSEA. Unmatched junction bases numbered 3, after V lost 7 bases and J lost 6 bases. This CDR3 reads CSAGQGADGYTF. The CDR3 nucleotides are TGCAGCGCGGGACAGGGGGCGGATGGCTACACCTTC.

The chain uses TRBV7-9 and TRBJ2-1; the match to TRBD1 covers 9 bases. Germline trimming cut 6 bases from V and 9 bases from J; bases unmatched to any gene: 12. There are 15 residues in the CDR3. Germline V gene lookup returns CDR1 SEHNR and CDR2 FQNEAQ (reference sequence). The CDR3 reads CASRLEDRGVGEQFF. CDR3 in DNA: TGTGCCAGCAGGCTAGAGGACAGGGGTGTGGGTGAGCAGTTCTTC.

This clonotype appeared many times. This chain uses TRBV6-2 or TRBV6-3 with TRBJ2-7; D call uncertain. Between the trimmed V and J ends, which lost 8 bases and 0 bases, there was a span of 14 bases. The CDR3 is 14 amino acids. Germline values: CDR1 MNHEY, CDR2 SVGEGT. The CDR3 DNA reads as TGTGCCAGCTCCATTGGTGGTATCTCCTACGAGCAGTACTTC. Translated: CASSIGGISYEQYF.

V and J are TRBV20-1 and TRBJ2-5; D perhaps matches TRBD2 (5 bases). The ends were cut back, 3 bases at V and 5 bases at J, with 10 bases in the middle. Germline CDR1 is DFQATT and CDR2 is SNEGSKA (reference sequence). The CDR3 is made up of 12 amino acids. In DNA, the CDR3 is TGCAGTGCTAGCCAGCGCGGGGAGACCCAGTACTTC. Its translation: CSASQRGETQYF.

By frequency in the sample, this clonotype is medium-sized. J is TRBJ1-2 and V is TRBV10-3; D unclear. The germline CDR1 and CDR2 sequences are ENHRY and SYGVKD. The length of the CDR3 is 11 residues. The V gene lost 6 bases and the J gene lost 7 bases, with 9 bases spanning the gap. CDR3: CAIRNAGGYTF. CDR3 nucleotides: TGTGCCATCAGAAACGCGGGTGGCTACACCTTC.

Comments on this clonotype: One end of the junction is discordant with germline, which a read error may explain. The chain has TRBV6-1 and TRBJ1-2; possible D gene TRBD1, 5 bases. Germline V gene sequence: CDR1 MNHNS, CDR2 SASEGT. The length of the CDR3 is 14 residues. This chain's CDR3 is CARSAQGGGEGYTF. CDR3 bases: TGTGCCCGCAGTGCCCAGGGAGGCGGGGAAGGCTACACCTTC.

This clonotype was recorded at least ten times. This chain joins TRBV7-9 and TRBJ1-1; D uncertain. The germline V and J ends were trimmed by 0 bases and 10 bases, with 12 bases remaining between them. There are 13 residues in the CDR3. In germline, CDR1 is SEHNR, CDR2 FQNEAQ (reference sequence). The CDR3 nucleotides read TGTGCCAGCAGCTTAGCGAGTAATTGGCCAGCTTTCTTT. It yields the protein CASSLASNWPAFF.

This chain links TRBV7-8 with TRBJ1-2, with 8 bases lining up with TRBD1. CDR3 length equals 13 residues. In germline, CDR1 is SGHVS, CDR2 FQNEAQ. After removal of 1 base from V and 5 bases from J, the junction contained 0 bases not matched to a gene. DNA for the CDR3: TGTGCCAGCAGCTTAGGACAGGGGTATGGCTACACCTTC. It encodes CASSLGQGYGYTF.

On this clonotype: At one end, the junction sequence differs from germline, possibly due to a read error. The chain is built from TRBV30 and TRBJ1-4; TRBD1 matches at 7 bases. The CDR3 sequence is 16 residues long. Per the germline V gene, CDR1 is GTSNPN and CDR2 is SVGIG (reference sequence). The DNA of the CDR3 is TGTGCCTGGAGCAAAAAGGACACTGGGAGGGGGCAGCCCCGGCATTTT. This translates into CAWSKKDTGRGQPRHF.

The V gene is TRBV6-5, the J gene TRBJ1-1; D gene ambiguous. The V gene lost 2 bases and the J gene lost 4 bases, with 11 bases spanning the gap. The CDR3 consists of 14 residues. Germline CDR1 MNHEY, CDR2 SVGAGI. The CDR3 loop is CASSYKPQSTEAFF. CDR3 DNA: TGTGCCAGCAGTTACAAGCCCCAGAGCACTGAAGCTTTCTTT.

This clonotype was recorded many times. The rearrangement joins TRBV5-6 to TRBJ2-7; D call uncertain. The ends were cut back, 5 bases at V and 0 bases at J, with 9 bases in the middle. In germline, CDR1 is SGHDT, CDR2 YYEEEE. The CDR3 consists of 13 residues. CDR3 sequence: CASRDIGSYEQYF. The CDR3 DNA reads TGTGCCAGCAGAGACATAGGCTCCTACGAGCAGTACTTC. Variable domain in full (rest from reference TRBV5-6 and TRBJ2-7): DAGVTQSPTHLIKTRGQQVTLRCSPKSGHDTVSWYQQALGQGPQFIFQYYEEEERQRGNFPDRFSGHQFPNYSSELNVNALLLGDSALYLCASRDIGSYEQYFGPGTRLTVT.

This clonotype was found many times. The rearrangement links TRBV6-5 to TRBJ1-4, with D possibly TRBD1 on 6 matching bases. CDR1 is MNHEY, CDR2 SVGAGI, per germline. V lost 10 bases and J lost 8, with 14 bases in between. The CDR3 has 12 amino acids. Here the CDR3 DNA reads TGTGCCACCAGGAAGGGGGACGAAAAACTGTTTTTT. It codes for CATRKGDEKLFF.

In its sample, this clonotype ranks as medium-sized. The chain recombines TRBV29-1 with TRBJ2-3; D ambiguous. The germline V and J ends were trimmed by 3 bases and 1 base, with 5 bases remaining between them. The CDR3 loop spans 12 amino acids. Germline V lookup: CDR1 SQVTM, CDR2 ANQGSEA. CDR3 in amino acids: CSVDERTDTQYF. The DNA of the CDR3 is TGCAGCGTTGATGAACGCACAGATACGCAGTATTTT.

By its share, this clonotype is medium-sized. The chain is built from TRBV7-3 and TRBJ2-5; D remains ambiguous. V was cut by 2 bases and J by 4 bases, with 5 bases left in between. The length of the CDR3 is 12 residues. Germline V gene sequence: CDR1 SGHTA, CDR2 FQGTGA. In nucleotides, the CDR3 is TGTGCCAGCAGCTTAGACGGAGAGACCCAGTACTTC. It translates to CASSLDGETQYF.

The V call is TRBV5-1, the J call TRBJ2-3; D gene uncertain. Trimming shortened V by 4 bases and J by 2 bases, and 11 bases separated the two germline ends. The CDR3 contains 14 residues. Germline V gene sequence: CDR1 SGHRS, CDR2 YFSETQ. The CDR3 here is CASSRAFNTDTQYF. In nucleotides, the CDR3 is TGCGCCAGCAGCCGAGCGTTTAACACAGATACGCAGTATTTT. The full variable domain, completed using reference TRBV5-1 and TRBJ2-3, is KAGVTQTPRYLIKTRGQQVTLSCSPISGHRSVSWYQQTPGQGLQFLFEYFSETQRNKGNFPGRFSGRQFSNSRSEMNVSTLELGDSALYLCASSRAFNTDTQYFGPGTRLTVL.

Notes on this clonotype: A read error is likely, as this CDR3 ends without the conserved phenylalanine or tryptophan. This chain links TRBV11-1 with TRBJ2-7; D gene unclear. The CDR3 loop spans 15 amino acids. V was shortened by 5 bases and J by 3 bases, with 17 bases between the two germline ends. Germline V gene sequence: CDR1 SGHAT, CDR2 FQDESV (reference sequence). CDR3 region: CASSRAGATGYEQYS. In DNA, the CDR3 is TGTGCCAGCAGCCGAGCAGGAGCAACGGGCTACGAGCAGTACTCC.